This T cell receptor (beta chain) was recovered during a study of human T cells and chemical hapten exposure. For the study at large: There were weekly diphenylcyclopropenone doses to the scalp for patients throughout the roughly 25-week study.

Time point noted: patch test 3, about 24 weeks after DPC sensitization. Indicated treatment: therapeutic diphenylcyclopropenone sensitization with weekly scalp DPC. Donors were 18 to 70-year-old alopecia patients suitable for DPC. The ends were cut back, 2 bases at V and 9 bases at J, with 8 bases in the middle. The length of the CDR3 is 11 residues. Germline V CDR1 and CDR2: SQVTM, ANQGSEA. Findings and limits, study-wide: The donors suffered from alopecia, so their immune response may not match that of healthy people.

In this sample, this clonotype turned up many times. Its matching antigen is unknown. Unique molecular identifiers were linked by the library to individual cDNA molecules. TCRdb independently ran MiXCR on the RACE reads; one entry per CDR3 protein. The top ten clones hold about 6% of a sample with some 30,000 distinct CDR3 sequences, over 4.5% of them seen once. V usage is TRBV29-1 and J usage is TRBJ2-1, with a tentative D call TRBD2 (5 bases). The sequencing used whole blood, collected in connection with sensitization to the hapten diphenylcyclopropenone (DPC). The TCR comes from a man younger than 40 with alopecia areata. Some clones in this sample may be carry-over from other donors' samples. CDR3 bases: TGCAGCGTTGAAAATGGAGGTGAGCAGTTCTTC. Translating gives CSVENGGEQFF.